This TCR beta chain was sequenced in a study of shared clonotypes between healthy human individuals. Study-wide context: CD4 naive and memory got three plates each, CD8 naive two, CD8 memory one.

After removal of 0 bases from V and 5 bases from J, the junction contained 12 bases not matched to a gene. The CDR3 contains 16 residues. Germline V lookup: CDR1 GTSNPN, CDR2 SVGIG (reference sequence). The data were produced by immunoSEQ multiplex PCR, yet TCRdb's version contains in-frame clones alone and is incomplete. The sample holds 2 million to 3 million clones, 90% to 95% seen once. The source material was naive CD4+ T cells sorted from blood. Stated subset: CD45RA+ positively selected. The TCR originated in a young man in good health. The V gene is TRBV30, the J gene TRBJ2-5, with 7 bases lining up with TRBD2. As DNA, the CDR3 is TGTGCCTGGAGTGTAGGGGTTATGGGGGGAGGGGAGACCCAGTACTTC. It yields the protein CAWSVGVMGGGETQYF.